Presented here are 18 T cell receptor beta chains from one specimen sequenced in a study of regulatory T cells in long-lasting Graves disease. Arm-PCR with iRepertoire HTBI primers amplified the CDR3 regions for these TCR beta libraries. TCRdb used MiXCR to reprocess the multiplex PCR reads, holding one entry per CDR3 protein. Here the sample spans about 430,000 distinct CDR3 sequences, 20% to 25% being singletons. Time point meaning: persistent/refractory GD, antithyroid drugs over 5 years with positive TRAb. PBMCs provided the RNA from which the TCR library was made. The sequences come from peripheral blood mononuclear cells (PBMCs), collected when the disease was refractory, from a patient treated with antithyroid drugs. The receptors come from a female donor with Graves disease.

Many counts were recorded for this clonotype. The J gene is TRBJ1-1, the V gene TRBV20-1; no firm D call. The CDR3 loop spans 13 amino acids. Germline CDR1 and CDR2: DFQATT and SNEGSKA (reference sequence). Trimming removed 5 bases from V and 3 bases from J, with 13 bases in between. For the CDR3, the DNA is TGCAGTGCTGACAATCAGAGGCACACTGAAGCTTTCTTT. The encoded protein is CSADNQRHTEAFF.

In regard to this clonotype: A single base separates this from a much larger clone, so it may be a read error. Here the CDR3 DNA reads TGTGCCAGCAGTTTAGGGGCCCTAAGGGGGCCGAATGGCTACACCTTC. It specifies CASSLGALRGPNGYTF. V gene TRBV28 combines with J gene TRBJ1-2, with 7 bases identical to TRBD1. Trimming removed 2 bases from V and 6 bases from J; junction bases left unmatched: 12. There are 16 residues in the CDR3. Looked up from germline, CDR1 is MDHEN and CDR2 is SYDVKM.

This clonotype was recorded a few times. The chain joins TRBV20-1 to TRBJ1-1; D is uncertain. There are 13 residues in the CDR3. Germline lookup yields CDR1 DFQATT and CDR2 SNEGSKA (reference sequence). Trimming took 3 bases from V and 0 from J, leaving 8 bases between them. Written as DNA, the CDR3 is TGCAGTGCTAGTATACGCATGAACACTGAAGCTTTCTTT. It encodes CSASIRMNTEAFF.

The table lists this clonotype with a few counts. As the CDR3 is not closed by the conserved phenylalanine or tryptophan, this likely results from a read error. This chain links TRBV18 with TRBJ1-5, with D uncertain. This CDR3 spans 14 amino acids. The V end lost 1 base, the J end lost 3 bases, and 7 bases lay between the germline ends. Germline assignment: CDR1 KGHSH and CDR2 LQKENI. CDR3: CASSPQELNQPQHC. In DNA, the CDR3 is TGTGCCAGCTCACCACAGGAGCTCAATCAGCCCCAGCATTGT.

The rearrangement joins TRBV29-1 to TRBJ2-3; the D is unclear. The ends were cut back, 6 bases at V and 0 bases at J, with 10 bases in the middle. CDR1 and CDR2 from the germline V gene are SQVTM and ANQGSEA. The CDR3 runs to 13 residues. The CDR3 DNA reads TGCAGCGTCAACACAGTGAGCACAGATACGCAGTATTTT. It translates to CSVNTVSTDTQYF.

V is TRBV27 and J is TRBJ1-1, with D uncertain. Germline V CDR1 and CDR2: MNHEY, SMNVEV (reference sequence). V lost 5 bases and J lost 3, with 10 bases in between. This CDR3 has 13 residues. The CDR3 is CASSTQWDTEAFF. In nucleotides, the CDR3 is TGTGCCAGCAGTACCCAGTGGGACACTGAAGCTTTCTTT.

This clonotype was counted many times. The chain employs TRBV27 and TRBJ2-7, with 9 positions matching TRBD2. This CDR3 is built from 17 residues. Trimming at V came to 2 bases and at J to 3 bases, leaving 11 bases not matched to a gene. CDR1 MNHEY and CDR2 SMNVEV come from the germline V gene (reference sequence). The CDR3 sequence is CASSLLASGKNFYEQYF. CDR3 coding DNA: TGTGCCAGCAGTTTACTGGCTAGCGGGAAGAATTTCTACGAGCAGTACTTC.

This clonotype was seen many times. The J gene is TRBJ1-1, the V gene TRBV12-3 or TRBV12-4; tentatively, D is TRBD1 (6 bases). Trimming left V 2 bases short and J 2 bases short, with 9 bases between. This CDR3 contains 14 residues. The DNA of the CDR3 is TGTGCCAGCAGTTTAACGACAGGCAACACTGAAGCTTTCTTT. This gives the protein CASSLTTGNTEAFF.

The chain carries TRBV5-1 and TRBJ2-5; D is ambiguous. The CDR3 is 11 residues long. Deletions cut 1 base from V and 7 bases from J, with 5 bases between. CDR1 SGHRS and CDR2 YFSETQ come from the germline V gene. The CDR3 protein is CASSLRGTQYF. CDR3 sequence (DNA): TGCGCCAGCAGCTTGAGAGGGACCCAGTACTTC.

Of note for this clonotype: A much larger clonotype is one base distant, so this may be a read error. The chain couples TRBV3-1 to TRBJ1-4; D uncertain. The CDR3 has 17 residues. Germline CDR1 LGHDT, CDR2 YNNKEL (reference sequence). The V end lost 3 bases, the J end lost 4 bases, and 18 bases lay between the germline ends. The CDR3 bases are TGTGCCAGCAGCCAGCCGGGATCGCCTTTTTTTAATGAAAAACTGTTTTTT. Translation: CASSQPGSPFFNEKLFF. The complete variable domain, with remaining parts taken from reference TRBV3-1 and TRBJ1-4, reads DTAVSQTPKYLVTQMGNDKSIKCEQNLGHDTMYWYKQDSKKFLKIMFSYNNKELIINETVPNRFSPKSPDKAHLNLHINSLELGDSAVYFCASSQPGSPFFNEKLFFGSGTQLSVL.

This clonotype came up many times. The chain joins TRBV19 to TRBJ2-6, with 7 bases matching TRBD1. V lost 6 bases and J lost 3; bases outside the gene matches: 14. Germline V gene data show CDR1 as LNHDA and CDR2 as SQIVND (reference sequence). The CDR3 is 18 amino acids. CDR3: CASRRRDKGGFGANVLTF. DNA of the CDR3: TGTGCCAGTAGGCGCCGGGACAAAGGGGGCTTTGGGGCCAACGTCCTGACTTTC.

This clonotype was found a few times. This rearrangement joins TRBV5-4 to TRBJ1-1, with D tentatively TRBD1 (5 bases). Germline CDR1 is SGHNT and CDR2 is YYREEE (reference sequence). The CDR3 length is 17 residues. Trimming took off 4 bases at V and 1 base at J, with 20 bases between the two ends. This CDR3 is CASSTRQSGVRNTEAFF. Written as DNA, the CDR3 is TGTGCCAGCAGCACTCGTCAGTCGGGGGTCCGGAACACTGAAGCTTTCTTT. Looking up the rest from reference TRBV5-4 and TRBJ1-1 gives the full variable domain: ETGVTQSPTHLIKTRGQQVTLRCSSQSGHNTVSWYQQALGQGPQFIFQYYREEENGRGNFPPRFSGLQFPNYSSELNVNALELDDSALYLCASSTRQSGVRNTEAFFGQGTRLTVV.

This clonotype showed up many times. Here the CDR3 DNA reads TGTGCCTCCGGGGGACAACGAAATAGCAATCAGCCCCAGCATTTT. Translation: CASGGQRNSNQPQHF. The chain combines TRBV28 with TRBJ1-5; possibly TRBD1 for D (6 bases). Trimming pared 11 bases from V and 0 bases from J, leaving 17 bases between. The CDR3 loop spans 15 amino acids. The V gene's germline CDR1 is MDHEN and CDR2 SYDVKM. Full variable domain (missing parts from reference TRBV28 and TRBJ1-5): DVKVTQSSRYLVKRTGEKVFLECVQDMDHENMFWYRQDPGLGLRLIYFSYDVKMKEKGDIPEGYSVSREKKERFSLILESASTNQTSMYLCASGGQRNSNQPQHFGDGTRLSIL.

There are many counts of this clonotype. The rearrangement joins TRBV12-3 or TRBV12-4 to TRBJ1-2, with a tentative D call TRBD1 (5 bases). V dropped 7 bases and J dropped 5 bases, with 20 bases sitting between them. The length of the CDR3 is 15 residues. The DNA for the CDR3 is TGTGCCAGCACACGGATTGGAGGGGCCTTATATGGCTACACCTTC. It codes for CASTRIGGALYGYTF.

The table lists this clonotype with many counts. This sequence joins TRBV5-1 and TRBJ1-1; the match to TRBD1 covers 9 bases. The CDR3 extends over 16 amino acids. Trimming at V came to 1 base and at J to 3 bases, leaving 7 bases not matched to a gene. Germline assignment: CDR1 SGHRS and CDR2 YFSETQ. In DNA form, the CDR3 reads TGCGCCAGCAGCTTGCGGGACAGGGCTGTGGACACTGAAGCTTTCTTT. Amino acids: CASSLRDRAVDTEAFF.

This clonotype was seen ten or more times. The rearrangement joins TRBV6-1 to TRBJ2-5; tentatively, D is TRBD1 or TRBD2 (6 bases each). V lost 6 bases, J lost 0 bases, and 14 bases lay in between. Germline V gene data show CDR1 as MNHNS and CDR2 as SASEGT. CDR3 length: 15 residues. For the CDR3, the DNA is TGTGCCAGCAGGGAGGGACACGAGTACCAAGAGACCCAGTACTTC. Its protein is CASREGHEYQETQYF.

In the case of this clonotype: A much larger clone differs by one base, so this may be a read error. J is TRBJ2-2 and V is TRBV9; D ambiguous. The V end lost 1 base, the J end lost 5 bases, and 3 bases lay between the germline ends. Germline V gene sequence: CDR1 SGDLS, CDR2 YYNGEE. The CDR3 sequence is 12 residues long. CDR3: CASSVRTGELFF. For the CDR3, the DNA is TGTGCCAGCAGCGTAAGGACCGGGGAGCTGTTTTTT.

The chain carries TRBV7-9 and TRBJ2-3; 12 bases map to TRBD2. The ends lost 5 bases at V and 6 bases at J; junction bases unmatched: 21. Germline CDR1 SEHNR, CDR2 FQNEAQ (reference sequence). The CDR3 contains 20 residues. The CDR3 loop is CASSPGKGGLAGGPRDTQYF. The DNA of the CDR3 is TGTGCCAGCAGCCCCGGCAAGGGGGGACTAGCGGGCGGGCCAAGGGATACGCAGTATTTT.